This TCR beta chain was sequenced for a study of T cells in Graves' hyperthyroidism and ophthalmopathy. Patients were aged 18 to 65, had disease duration under 2 months, and had newly diagnosed hyperthyroidism. Exclusion of patients followed from uncontrolled infection, other autoimmune disease, pregnancy or lactation. Study-wide results and limits: The authors' 13 V-J model separated ophthalmopathy from stable hyperthyroidism. Most thyroid clonotypes expanded above 0.001 were also detected in blood.

There were TCR beta CDR3 regions amplified from RNA transcripts. RT-PCR in the first round (using the HTBI primer set) targeted the TCR CDR3. One entry per CDR3 protein, called by TCRdb with MiXCR from the multiplex PCR reads. The data show more than 300,000 distinct CDR3 sequences, around 14% seen once. This clonotype came up many times. No antigen is known for it. The length of the CDR3 is 16 residues. CDR1 and CDR2 from the germline V gene are SGHRS and YFSETQ. V was cut by 0 bases and J by 4 bases, with 14 bases left in between. This clonotype originated in a woman aged 18-29 years with Graves' hyperthyroidism. The source material was blood. V gene TRBV5-1 combines with J gene TRBJ2-1, with TRBD1 as a possible D gene (5 bases). CDR3 in DNA: TGCGCCAGCAGCTTGGTTGGTAGGGGTTCGTACAATGAGCAGTTCTTC. Its protein product is CASSLVGRGSYNEQFF.